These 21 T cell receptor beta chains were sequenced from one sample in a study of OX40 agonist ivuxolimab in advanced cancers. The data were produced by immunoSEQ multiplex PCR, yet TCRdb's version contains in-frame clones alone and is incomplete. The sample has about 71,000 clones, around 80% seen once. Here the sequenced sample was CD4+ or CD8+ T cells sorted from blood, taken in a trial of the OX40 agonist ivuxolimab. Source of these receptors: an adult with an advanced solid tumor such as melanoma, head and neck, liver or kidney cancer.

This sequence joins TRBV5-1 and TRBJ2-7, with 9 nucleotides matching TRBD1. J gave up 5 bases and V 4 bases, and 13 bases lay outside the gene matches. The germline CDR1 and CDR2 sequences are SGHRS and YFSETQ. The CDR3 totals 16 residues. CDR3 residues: CASSPTTGTGFHEQYF. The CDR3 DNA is TGCGCCAGCAGCCCTACCACCGGGACAGGGTTCCACGAGCAGTACTTC.

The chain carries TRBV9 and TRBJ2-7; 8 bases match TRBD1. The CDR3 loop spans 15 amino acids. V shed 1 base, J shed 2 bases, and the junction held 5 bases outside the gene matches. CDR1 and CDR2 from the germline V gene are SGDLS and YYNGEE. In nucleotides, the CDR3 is TGTGCCAGCAGCGTAACCACAGGGGGTCCCTACGAGCAGTACTTC. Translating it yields CASSVTTGGPYEQYF.

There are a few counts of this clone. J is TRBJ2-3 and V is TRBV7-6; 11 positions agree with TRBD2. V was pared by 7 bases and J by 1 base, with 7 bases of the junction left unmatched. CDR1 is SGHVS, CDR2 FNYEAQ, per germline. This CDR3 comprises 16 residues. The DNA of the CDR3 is TGTGCCAGCACCCCACTAGCGGGGGCCCGCACAGATACGCAGTATTTT. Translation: CASTPLAGARTDTQYF. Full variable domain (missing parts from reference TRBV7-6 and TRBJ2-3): GAGVSQSPRYKVTKRGQDVALRCDPISGHVSLYWYRQALGQGPEFLTYFNYEAQQDKSGLPNDRFSAERPEGSISTLTIQRTEQRDSAMYRCASTPLAGARTDTQYFGPGTRLTVL.

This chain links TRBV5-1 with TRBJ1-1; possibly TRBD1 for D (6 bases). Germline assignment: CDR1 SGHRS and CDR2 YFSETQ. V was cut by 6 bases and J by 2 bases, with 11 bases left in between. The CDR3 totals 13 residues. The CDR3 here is CASTRDTNTEAFF. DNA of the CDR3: TGCGCCAGCACACGGGACACCAACACTGAAGCTTTCTTT. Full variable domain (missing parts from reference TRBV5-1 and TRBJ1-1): KAGVTQTPRYLIKTRGQQVTLSCSPISGHRSVSWYQQTPGQGLQFLFEYFSETQRNKGNFPGRFSGRQFSNSRSEMNVSTLELGDSALYLCASTRDTNTEAFFGQGTRLTVV.

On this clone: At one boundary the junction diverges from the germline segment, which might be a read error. The CDR3 region has the DNA TGTGTCAGCAGCTCACTAGCGGGAGGGCTCCCCCCAATGCAGTATTTT. Its protein product is CVSSSLAGGLPPMQYF. The genes are TRBV13 and TRBJ2-3; 13 nucleotides agree with TRBD2. Germline CDR1 and CDR2: PRHDT and FYEKMQ (reference sequence). The CDR3 covers 16 residues.

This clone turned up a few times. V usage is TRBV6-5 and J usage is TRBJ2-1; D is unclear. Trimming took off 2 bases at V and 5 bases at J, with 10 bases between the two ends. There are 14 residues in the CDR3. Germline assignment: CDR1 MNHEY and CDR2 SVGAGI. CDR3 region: CASSYGRSHNEQFF. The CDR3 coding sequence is TGTGCCAGCAGTTACGGACGGTCTCACAATGAGCAGTTCTTC.

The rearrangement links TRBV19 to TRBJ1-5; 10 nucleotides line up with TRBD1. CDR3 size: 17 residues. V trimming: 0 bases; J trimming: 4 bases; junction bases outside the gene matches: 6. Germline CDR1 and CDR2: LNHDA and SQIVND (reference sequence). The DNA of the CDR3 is TGTGCCAGTAGTATAGATTCGGGGACAGGGGAGAATCAGCCCCAGCATTTT. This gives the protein CASSIDSGTGENQPQHF.

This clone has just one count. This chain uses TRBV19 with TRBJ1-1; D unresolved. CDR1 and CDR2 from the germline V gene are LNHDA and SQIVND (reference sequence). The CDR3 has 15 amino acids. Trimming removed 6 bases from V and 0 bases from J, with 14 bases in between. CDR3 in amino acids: CASRPPGRLNTEAFF. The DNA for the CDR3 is TGTGCCAGTAGGCCGCCGGGCAGATTGAACACTGAAGCTTTCTTT.

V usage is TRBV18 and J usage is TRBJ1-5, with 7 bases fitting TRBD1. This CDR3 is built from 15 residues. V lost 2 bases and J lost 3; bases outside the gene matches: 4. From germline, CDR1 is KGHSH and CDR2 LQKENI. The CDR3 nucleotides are TGTGCCAGCTCACCAGCAGGGGGTCACAATCAGCCCCAGCATTTT. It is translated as CASSPAGGHNQPQHF.

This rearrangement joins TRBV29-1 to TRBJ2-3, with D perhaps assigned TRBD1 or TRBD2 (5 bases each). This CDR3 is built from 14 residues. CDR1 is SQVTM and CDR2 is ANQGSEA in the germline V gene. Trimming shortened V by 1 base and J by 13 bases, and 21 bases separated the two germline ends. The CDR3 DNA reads TGCAGCGTTGAAGGGCTTCAATACGGGACGTCGGAGTATTTT. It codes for CSVEGLQYGTSEYF.

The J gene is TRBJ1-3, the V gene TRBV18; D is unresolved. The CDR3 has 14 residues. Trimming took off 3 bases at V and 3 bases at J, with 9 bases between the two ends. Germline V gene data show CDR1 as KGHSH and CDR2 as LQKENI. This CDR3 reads CASSPVMFGNTIYF. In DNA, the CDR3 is TGTGCCAGCTCACCGGTAATGTTTGGAAACACCATATATTTT.

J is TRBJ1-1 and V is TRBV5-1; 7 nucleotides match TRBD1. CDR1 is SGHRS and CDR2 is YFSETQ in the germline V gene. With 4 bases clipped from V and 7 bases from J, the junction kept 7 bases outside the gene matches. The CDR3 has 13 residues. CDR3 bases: TGCGCCAGCAGCCCGACAGGGCAGGGTGAAGCTTTCTTT. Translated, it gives CASSPTGQGEAFF.

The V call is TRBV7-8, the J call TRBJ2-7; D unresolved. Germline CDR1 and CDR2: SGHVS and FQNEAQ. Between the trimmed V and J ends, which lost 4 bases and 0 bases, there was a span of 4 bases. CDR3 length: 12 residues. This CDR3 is CASSYSSYEQYF. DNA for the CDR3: TGTGCCAGCAGCTACAGCTCCTACGAGCAGTACTTC.

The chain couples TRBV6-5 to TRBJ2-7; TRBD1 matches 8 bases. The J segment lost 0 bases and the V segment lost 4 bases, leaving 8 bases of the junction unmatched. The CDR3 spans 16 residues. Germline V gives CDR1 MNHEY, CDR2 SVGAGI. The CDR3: CASSLLDRGNSYEQYF. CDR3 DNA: TGTGCCAGCAGTTTACTTGACAGGGGCAACTCCTACGAGCAGTACTTC.

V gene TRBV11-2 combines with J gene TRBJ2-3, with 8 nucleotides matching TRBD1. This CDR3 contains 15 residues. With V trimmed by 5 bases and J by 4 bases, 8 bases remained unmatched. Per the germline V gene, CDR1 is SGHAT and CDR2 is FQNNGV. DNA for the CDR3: TGTGCCAGCAGCAACCGACAGGGGTTGTCAGATACGCAGTATTTT. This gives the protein CASSNRQGLSDTQYF.

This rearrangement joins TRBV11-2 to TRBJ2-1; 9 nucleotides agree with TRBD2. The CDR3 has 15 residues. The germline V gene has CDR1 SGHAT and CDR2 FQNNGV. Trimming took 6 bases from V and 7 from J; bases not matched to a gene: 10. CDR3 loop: CASRLAGIRGNEQFF. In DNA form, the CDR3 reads TGTGCCAGCAGGCTAGCGGGGATCCGGGGAAATGAGCAGTTCTTC.

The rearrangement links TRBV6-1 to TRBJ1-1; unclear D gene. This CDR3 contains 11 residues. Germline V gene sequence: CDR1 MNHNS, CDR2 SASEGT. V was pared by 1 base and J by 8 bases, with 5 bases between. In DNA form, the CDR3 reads TGTGCCAGCAGTGAAGGGAGAGAAGCTTTCTTT. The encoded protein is CASSEGREAFF.

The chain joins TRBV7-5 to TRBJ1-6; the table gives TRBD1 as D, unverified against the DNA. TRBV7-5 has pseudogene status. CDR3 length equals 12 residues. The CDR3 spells CASSTGNSPLHF. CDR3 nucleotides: TGTGCCAGCAGCACAGGCAATTCACCCCTCCACTTT.

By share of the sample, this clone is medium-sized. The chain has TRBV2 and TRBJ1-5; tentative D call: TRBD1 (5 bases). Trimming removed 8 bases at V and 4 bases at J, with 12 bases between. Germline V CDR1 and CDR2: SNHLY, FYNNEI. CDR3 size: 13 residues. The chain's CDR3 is CASGAGLNQPQHF. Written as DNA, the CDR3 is TGTGCCAGCGGGGCAGGCCTTAATCAGCCCCAGCATTTT. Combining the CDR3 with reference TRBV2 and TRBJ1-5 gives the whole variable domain EPEVTQTPSHQVTQMGQEVILRCVPISNHLYFYWYRQILGQKVEFLVSFYNNEISEKSEIFDDQFSVERPDGSNFTLKIRSTKLEDSAMYFCASGAGLNQPQHFGDGTRLSIL.

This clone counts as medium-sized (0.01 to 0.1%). CDR3 sequence: CASSFNQPQHF. CDR3 bases: TGCGCCAGCAGCTTCAATCAGCCCCAGCATTTT. The chain links TRBV5-1 to TRBJ1-5, with unresolved D. Germline CDR1 and CDR2: SGHRS and YFSETQ. The CDR3 has 11 residues. The ends were cut back, 2 bases at V and 3 bases at J, with 0 bases in the middle.

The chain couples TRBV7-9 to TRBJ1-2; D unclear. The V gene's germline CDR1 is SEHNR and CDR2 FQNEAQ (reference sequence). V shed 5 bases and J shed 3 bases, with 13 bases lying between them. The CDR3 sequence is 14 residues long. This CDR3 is CASSPLGFDYGYTF. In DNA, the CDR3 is TGTGCCAGCAGCCCCCTAGGGTTTGACTATGGCTACACCTTC.